Each of the 30 T cell receptor beta chains below was sequenced from the same sample in a study of shared clonotypes between healthy human individuals. Data came from immunoSEQ multiplex PCR; TCRdb stores just in-frame clones and leaves some out. The table records around 2.5 million clones, under 95% of them present only once. Input material: naive CD4+ T cells from PBMCs. Subset specified: CD45RA+ positively selected. These receptors all come from a man between 18 and 35 years old in good health. Some clones in this sample may be carry-over from other donors' samples.

CDR3 sequence: CSVTSSDTQYF. The CDR3 nucleotides are TGCAGCGTTACTAGTTCAGATACGCAGTATTTT. The V call is TRBV29-1, the J call TRBJ2-3; possibly TRBD2 for D (5 bases). The CDR3 is 11 residues long. Trimming left V 5 bases short and J 4 bases short, with 7 bases between. In germline, CDR1 is SQVTM, CDR2 ANQGSEA.

A few counts support this clone. CDR3 bases: TGTGCCAGCTCACCAGCGAGTATCACTGAAGCTTTCTTT. Translated: CASSPASITEAFF. The chain recombines TRBV18 with TRBJ1-1; D remains unclear. There are 13 residues in the CDR3. Trimming took off 2 bases at V and 4 bases at J, with 8 bases between the two ends. The germline V gene encodes CDR1 KGHSH and CDR2 LQKENI.

The chain carries TRBV10-3 and TRBJ2-6; TRBD1 matches at 11 bases. Germline-derived CDR1 and CDR2 are ENHRY and SYGVKD. The CDR3 length is 19 residues. With V trimmed by 3 bases and J by 1 base, 8 bases remained unmatched. The CDR3 DNA sequence: TGTGCCATCAGTGATGACTTCGGACAGGGGGCTTCTGGGGCCAACGTCCTGACTTTC. It specifies CAISDDFGQGASGANVLTF.

This clone was seen a handful of times. The chain uses TRBV4-1 and TRBJ1-5, with D perhaps matching TRBD1 (6 bases). This CDR3 region has 16 residues. Trimming stripped 1 base from V and 0 bases from J, with 10 bases between. CDR1 and CDR2 (germline): MGHRA, YSYEKL. The CDR3: CASSQAGAGSNQPQHF. CDR3 sequence (DNA): TGCGCCAGCAGCCAAGCAGGGGCCGGTAGCAATCAGCCCCAGCATTTT.

Turning to this clone: Sequence at one end of the junction differs from germline and may be a read error. The sample has other DNA sequences that encode this CDR3 too. The V gene is TRBV7-9, the J gene TRBJ1-5; TRBD1 agrees at 9 bases. The CDR3 contains 14 residues. The germline V gene encodes CDR1 SEHNR and CDR2 FQNEAQ (reference sequence). The CDR3, as DNA: TGCGCCAGCAGCCCCTCGACAGGGGGACAGCCCCAGCATTTT. This translates into CASSPSTGGQPQHF.

The J gene is TRBJ2-7, the V gene TRBV7-2; TRBD1 matches at 7 bases. The CDR3 contains 14 residues. Germline assignment: CDR1 SGHTA and CDR2 FQGNSA. The junction had 6 bases not matched to a gene; V was cut back by 2 bases and J by 5 bases. The CDR3 coding sequence is TGTGCCAGCAGCTTACTACAGGGGATAGACGAGCAGTACTTC. Translation gives CASSLLQGIDEQYF.

The genes are TRBV2 and TRBJ2-7; D gene unclear. V was trimmed by 8 bases and J by 2 bases, leaving 7 bases between them. The germline gives CDR1 SNHLY, CDR2 FYNNEI. CDR3 size: 11 residues. The CDR3 DNA reads as TGTGCCAGCGGGCCGGCCTACGAGCAGTACTTC. As protein: CASGPAYEQYF.

V usage is TRBV4-1 and J usage is TRBJ2-2; D not resolved. The germline V gene encodes CDR1 MGHRA and CDR2 YSYEKL. This CDR3 comprises 15 residues. Trimming took off 2 bases at V and 2 bases at J, with 9 bases between the two ends. The CDR3 here is CASSQSGANTGELFF. The CDR3 nucleotides read TGCGCCAGCAGCCAATCAGGCGCTAACACCGGGGAGCTGTTTTTT.

This rearrangement joins TRBV7-3 to TRBJ1-1; D is unclear. V dropped 0 bases and J dropped 11 bases, with 13 bases sitting between them. The CDR3 sequence is 13 residues long. The germline gives CDR1 SGHTA, CDR2 FQGTGA. The CDR3 loop reads CASSLTPTGLAFF. The CDR3 DNA reads TGTGCCAGCAGCTTAACCCCGACTGGGTTGGCTTTCTTT.

V gene TRBV18 combines with J gene TRBJ1-3; D is unclear. The CDR3 covers 16 residues. V was cut by 6 bases and J by 0 bases, with 15 bases left in between. Germline assignment: CDR1 KGHSH and CDR2 LQKENI. CDR3 in amino acids: CASSQGPPLSGNTIYF. Here the CDR3 DNA reads TGTGCCAGCTCGCAAGGACCGCCGCTCTCTGGAAACACCATATATTTT. Full variable domain (remainder filled in from reference TRBV18 and TRBJ1-3): NAGVMQNPRHLVRRRGQEARLRCSPMKGHSHVYWYRQLPEEGLKFMVYLQKENIIDESGMPKERFSAEFPKEGPSILRIQQVVRGDSAAYFCASSQGPPLSGNTIYFGEGSWLTVV.

This chain's CDR3 is CASTPPGYTNEKLFF. CDR3 in DNA: TGTGCCAGTACCCCGCCGGGGTATACTAATGAAAAACTGTTTTTT. The chain carries TRBV19 and TRBJ1-4; no firm D call. The CDR3 consists of 15 residues. Germline V gene sequence: CDR1 LNHDA, CDR2 SQIVND (reference sequence). Deletions cut 7 bases from V and 2 bases from J, with 14 bases between.

The rearrangement uses TRBV5-1 and TRBJ1-3; TRBD1 might be the D (6 bases). V was cut by 0 bases and J by 0 bases, with 10 bases left in between. The CDR3 covers 16 residues. CDR1 is SGHRS and CDR2 is YFSETQ in the germline V gene. The CDR3 DNA is TGCGCCAGCAGCTTGGACAGGGTCATCTCTGGAAACACCATATATTTT. It is translated as CASSLDRVISGNTIYF.

This clone has only a few counts. The rearrangement links TRBV5-1 to TRBJ1-1; TRBD1 is a possible D gene (5 bases). The V gene lost 0 bases and the J gene lost 6 bases, with 12 bases spanning the gap. From germline, CDR1 is SGHRS and CDR2 YFSETQ. The CDR3 runs to 14 residues. CDR3 in amino acids: CASSLGTSSSEAFF. CDR3 bases: TGCGCCAGCAGCTTGGGGACATCATCATCTGAAGCTTTCTTT.

The chain combines TRBV14 with TRBJ2-1; the D gene is possibly TRBD2 (6 bases). V dropped 2 bases and J dropped 8 bases, with 10 bases sitting between them. The V gene's germline CDR1 is SGHDN and CDR2 FVKESK. CDR3 length: 13 amino acids. The CDR3: CASSQSTSYEQFF. CDR3 sequence (DNA): TGTGCCAGCAGCCAATCCACTAGCTATGAGCAGTTCTTC.

The chain has TRBV18 and TRBJ2-2, with 9 positions matching TRBD1. Germline loops: CDR1 KGHSH, CDR2 LQKENI. Trimming removed 4 bases from V and 3 bases from J; junction bases left unmatched: 6. The CDR3 length is 16 residues. The CDR3 region has the DNA TGTGCCAGCTCACAATTGGACAGGGGCCACACCGGGGAGCTGTTTTTT. This sequence encodes CASSQLDRGHTGELFF.

The chain carries TRBV4-1 and TRBJ2-7, with 7 bases matching TRBD2. Germline trimming cut 0 bases from V and 5 bases from J; bases unmatched to any gene: 13. There are 17 residues in the CDR3. Germline lookup yields CDR1 MGHRA and CDR2 YSYEKL. The CDR3 nucleotides are TGCGCCAGCAGCCAAGATTGGTTGGGCGGGAGAAGAAACGAGCAGTACTTC. Protein sequence: CASSQDWLGGRRNEQYF.

The CDR3 nucleotides read TGTGCCAGTAGTCCTAATCCGGGACACTCCTCTACTGAAGCTTTCTTT. It is translated as CASSPNPGHSSTEAFF. The chain combines TRBV19 with TRBJ1-1, with a possible D match to TRBD1 (6 bases). The CDR3 is 16 residues long. Germline V gene lookup returns CDR1 LNHDA and CDR2 SQIVND (reference sequence). The germline V and J ends were trimmed by 5 bases and 5 bases, with 21 bases remaining between them. The variable domain in full, completed from reference TRBV19 and TRBJ1-1, reads DGGITQSPKYLFRKEGQNVTLSCEQNLNHDAMYWYRQDPGQGLRLIYYSQIVNDFQKGDIAEGYSVSREKKESFPLTVTSAQKNPTAFYLCASSPNPGHSSTEAFFGQGTRLTVV.

The chain combines TRBV2 with TRBJ2-3; D might be TRBD2 (6 bases). V was pared by 10 bases and J by 4 bases, with 12 bases between. The CDR3 loop spans 12 amino acids. Germline V lookup: CDR1 SNHLY, CDR2 FYNNEI. The CDR3 nucleotides are TGTGCCACCGGACGGGAGCCAGATACGCAGTATTTT. This sequence encodes CATGREPDTQYF.

The chain employs TRBV9 and TRBJ2-1; perhaps TRBD1 as D (5 bases). V was shortened by 9 bases and J by 15 bases, with 13 bases between the two germline ends. The CDR3 is 9 amino acids. From germline, CDR1 is SGDLS and CDR2 YYNGEE. CDR3 coding DNA: TGTGCCACCCCGGACCAGGGGTTCTTC. Residues: CATPDQGFF.

The chain has TRBV4-2 and TRBJ2-6; 8 bases are a match to TRBD1. J gave up 0 bases and V 1 base, and 14 bases lay outside the gene matches. The CDR3 is 21 residues long. In germline, CDR1 is LGHNA, CDR2 YNFKEQ. The CDR3, as DNA: TGTGCCAGCAGCCAAGTTCTGCGCGGGACAGGAACCTACTCTGGGGCCAACGTCCTGACTTTC. Translating it yields CASSQVLRGTGTYSGANVLTF.

The rearrangement joins TRBV12-5 to TRBJ2-7, with D perhaps matching TRBD2 (6 bases). CDR1 is LGHNT and CDR2 is FRNRAP in the germline V gene. V dropped 6 bases and J dropped 5 bases, with 17 bases sitting between them. The CDR3 runs to 14 residues. The CDR3 nucleotides are TGTGCTAGTGGAAGGGGCGAGGGGAGGAACGAGCAGTACTTC. It codes for CASGRGEGRNEQYF.

The rearrangement joins TRBV7-9 to TRBJ2-7; 8 nucleotides agree with TRBD1. The germline CDR1 and CDR2 sequences are SEHNR and FQNEAQ (reference sequence). The junction had 8 bases not matched to a gene; V was cut back by 7 bases and J by 3 bases. The CDR3 is 14 residues long. CDR3 nucleotide sequence: TGTGCCAGCACCACCGGGACAGGTTTCTACGAGCAGTACTTC. It yields the protein CASTTGTGFYEQYF.

The chain employs TRBV7-2 and TRBJ2-3; 8 bases agree with TRBD2. This CDR3 has 16 residues. The germline V gene has CDR1 SGHTA and CDR2 FQGNSA. The junction had 7 bases not matched to a gene; V was cut back by 1 base and J by 4 bases. As DNA, the CDR3 is TGTGCCAGCAGCTTAGAGGGAGCGGGAGTCCCAGATACGCAGTATTTT. Its translation: CASSLEGAGVPDTQYF. Variable domain in full (rest from reference TRBV7-2 and TRBJ2-3): GAGVSQSPSNKVTEKGKDVELRCDPISGHTALYWYRQSLGQGLEFLIYFQGNSAPDKSGLPSDRFSAERTGGSVSTLTIQRTQQEDSAVYLCASSLEGAGVPDTQYFGPGTRLTVL.

The chain recombines TRBV14 with TRBJ2-1; 9 bases line up with TRBD2. Germline values: CDR1 SGHDN, CDR2 FVKESK. V trimming: 4 bases; J trimming: 15 bases; junction bases outside the gene matches: 7. The CDR3 loop spans 12 amino acids. As DNA, the CDR3 is TGTGCCAGCAGCCCGCTTGGACTAGCGCCGTTCTTC. Encoded protein: CASSPLGLAPFF. Together with reference TRBV14 and TRBJ2-1, the CDR3 gives the full variable domain: EAGVTQFPSHSVIEKGQTVTLRCDPISGHDNLYWYRRVMGKEIKFLLHFVKESKQDESGMPNNRFLAERTGGTYSTLKVQPAELEDSGVYFCASSPLGLAPFFGPGTRLTVL.

Note on this clone: The junction departs from the called germline gene at one end, perhaps through a read error. V is TRBV28 and J is TRBJ1-5; D is unresolved. Germline lookup yields CDR1 MDHEN and CDR2 SYDVKM. The CDR3 is 11 residues long. CDR3: CASSLLQTRFF. Here the CDR3 DNA reads TGTGCCAGCAGTTTATTGCAGACAAGGTTTTTT.

V and J are TRBV6-6 and TRBJ2-2, with D possibly TRBD2 on 6 matching bases. Germline CDR1 MNHNY, CDR2 SVGAGI (reference sequence). This CDR3 is 15 amino acids long. The V end lost 8 bases, the J end lost 4 bases, and 17 bases lay between the germline ends. CDR3 amino acids: CASGAAWRATGELFF. In nucleotides, the CDR3 is TGTGCCAGCGGGGCCGCTTGGAGGGCCACCGGGGAGCTGTTTTTT.

This chain connects TRBV7-9 to TRBJ1-1; 8 bases map to TRBD1. CDR3 length: 16 residues. CDR1 SEHNR and CDR2 FQNEAQ come from the germline V gene (reference sequence). The junction had 5 bases not matched to a gene; V was cut back by 1 base and J by 1 base. The CDR3 DNA sequence: TGTGCCAGCAGCTTAGGAGGGACAGGCCGGAACACTGAAGCTTTCTTT. It translates to CASSLGGTGRNTEAFF.

The chain links TRBV15 to TRBJ2-2; TRBD2 matches at 15 bases. The CDR3 is made up of 17 amino acids. Germline CDR1 reads LNHNV; CDR2 reads YYDKDF (reference sequence). V lost 4 bases and J lost 7; bases outside the gene matches: 7. The DNA for the CDR3 is TGTGCCACCAGCAAAGGACTAGCGGGAGGGCCGATCGGGGAGCTGTTTTTT. Translating gives CATSKGLAGGPIGELFF.

The chain carries TRBV6-1 and TRBJ1-1; D not resolved. The V end lost 2 bases, the J end lost 4 bases, and 11 bases lay between the germline ends. In germline, CDR1 is MNHNS, CDR2 SASEGT. The CDR3 consists of 14 residues. The CDR3 sequence: CASSERKARTEAFF. CDR3 nucleotide sequence: TGTGCCAGCAGTGAACGTAAGGCCCGCACTGAAGCTTTCTTT.

The chain carries TRBV6-5 and TRBJ1-1; no clear D gene. Trimming cost V 10 bases and J 7 bases, with 13 bases left between them. The CDR3 extends over 11 amino acids. Germline V lookup: CDR1 MNHEY, CDR2 SVGAGI. CDR3 sequence (DNA): TGTGCCACTGACCAGAAGGGTGAAGCTTTCTTT. Its protein is CATDQKGEAFF.